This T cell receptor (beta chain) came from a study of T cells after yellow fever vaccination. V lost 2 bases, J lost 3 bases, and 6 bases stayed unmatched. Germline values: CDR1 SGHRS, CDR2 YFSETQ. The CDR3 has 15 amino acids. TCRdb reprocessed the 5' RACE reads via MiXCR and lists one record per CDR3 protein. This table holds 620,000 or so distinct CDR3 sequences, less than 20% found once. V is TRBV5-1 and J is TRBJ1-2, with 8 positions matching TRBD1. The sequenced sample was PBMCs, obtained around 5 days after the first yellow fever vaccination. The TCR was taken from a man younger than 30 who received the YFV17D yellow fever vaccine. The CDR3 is CASSFAGGRDYGYTF. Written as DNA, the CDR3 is TGCGCCAGCAGCTTTGCAGGGGGCAGGGACTATGGCTACACCTTC. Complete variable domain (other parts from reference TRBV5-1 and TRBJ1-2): KAGVTQTPRYLIKTRGQQVTLSCSPISGHRSVSWYQQTPGQGLQFLFEYFSETQRNKGNFPGRFSGRQFSNSRSEMNVSTLELGDSALYLCASSFAGGRDYGYTFGSGTRLTVV.